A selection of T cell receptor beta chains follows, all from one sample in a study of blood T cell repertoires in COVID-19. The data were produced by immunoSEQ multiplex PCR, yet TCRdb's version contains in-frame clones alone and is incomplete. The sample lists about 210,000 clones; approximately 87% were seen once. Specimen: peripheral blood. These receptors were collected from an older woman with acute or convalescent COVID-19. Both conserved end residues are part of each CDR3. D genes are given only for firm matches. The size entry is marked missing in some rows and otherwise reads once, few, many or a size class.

CDR3nt: TGTGCCAGCAGTTCTAGCGGCCTAACTGAACTGCAGTACTTC; CDR3aa: CASSSSGLTELQYF; j_gene: TRBJ2-7; abundance: NA; d_gene: TRBD2; v_gene: TRBV6-2/TRBV6-3
CDR3nt: TGTGCCAGCAGTTCCGGGGGAGGCACCGGGGAGCTGTTTTTT; CDR3aa: CASSSGGGTGELFF; j_gene: TRBJ2-2; abundance: NA; d_gene: NA; v_gene: TRBV7-3
CDR3nt: TGTGCCAGCAGTTACGGGGGACAGGGATATCAGCCCCAGCATTTT; CDR3aa: CASSYGGQGYQPQHF; j_gene: TRBJ1-5; abundance: NA; d_gene: TRBD1; v_gene: TRBV6-2/TRBV6-3
CDR3nt: TGCGCCAGCACGCGGGCGGGGGGGTACGAGCAGTACTTC; CDR3aa: CASTRAGGYEQYF; j_gene: TRBJ2-7; abundance: NA; d_gene: TRBD2; v_gene: TRBV5-1
CDR3nt: TGTGCCAGTAGCCCCGGGTTTAGGGGCAACAATCAGCCCCAGCATTTT; CDR3aa: CASSPGFRGNNQPQHF; j_gene: TRBJ1-5; abundance: NA; d_gene: NA; v_gene: TRBV19
CDR3nt: TGTGCCAGCAGTGAAGGTGGGGACAGTATCTATGGCTACACCTTC; CDR3aa: CASSEGGDSIYGYTF; j_gene: TRBJ1-2; abundance: NA; d_gene: TRBD1; v_gene: TRBV6-1
CDR3nt: TGTGCCAGTAGTATACGCGGGGGTATGTCCTACGAGCAGTACTTC; CDR3aa: CASSIRGGMSYEQYF; j_gene: TRBJ2-7; abundance: NA; d_gene: TRBD2; v_gene: TRBV19
CDR3nt: TGTGCCAGCAGCTTGGATCCAGGGGGCCACTATGGCTACACCTTC; CDR3aa: CASSLDPGGHYGYTF; j_gene: TRBJ1-2; abundance: NA; d_gene: TRBD1; v_gene: TRBV5-6
CDR3nt: TGTGCCAGTAGCCCTCGACAGATTAGCACAGATACGCAGTATTTT; CDR3aa: CASSPRQISTDTQYF; j_gene: TRBJ2-3; abundance: NA; d_gene: NA; v_gene: TRBV19
CDR3nt: TGTGCCAGCAGCGGACAGGGGGTCATCGGGGAGCTGTTTTTT; CDR3aa: CASSGQGVIGELFF; j_gene: TRBJ2-2; abundance: NA; d_gene: TRBD1; v_gene: TRBV7-2
CDR3nt: TGCGCCAGCAGCCAAGTCCCGGGTCGGGATACGCAGTATTTT; CDR3aa: CASSQVPGRDTQYF; j_gene: TRBJ2-3; abundance: NA; d_gene: NA; v_gene: TRBV4-1
CDR3nt: TGTGCCATCAGCAGGGAACCTAATGAAAAACTGTTTTTT; CDR3aa: CAISREPNEKLFF; j_gene: TRBJ1-4; abundance: few; d_gene: NA; v_gene: TRBV10-3
CDR3nt: TGTGCCAGCAAAAGAAGCGGGGGGACAGATACGCAGTATTTT; CDR3aa: CASKRSGGTDTQYF; j_gene: TRBJ2-3; abundance: NA; d_gene: TRBD2; v_gene: TRBV6-5
CDR3nt: TGTGCCAGCAGCTTGATGGGGAGGGGAAACTATGGCTACACCTTC; CDR3aa: CASSLMGRGNYGYTF; j_gene: TRBJ1-2; abundance: NA; d_gene: NA; v_gene: TRBV5-6
CDR3nt: TGTGCCAGCAGCTTAGGAAGAGCCTACGAGCAGTACTTC; CDR3aa: CASSLGRAYEQYF; j_gene: TRBJ2-7; abundance: NA; d_gene: NA; v_gene: TRBV11-3
CDR3nt: TGTGCCAGCAGCCCAGAGACGGGGTTAGGCTACACCTTC; CDR3aa: CASSPETGLGYTF; j_gene: TRBJ1-2; abundance: NA; d_gene: NA; v_gene: TRBV6-5
CDR3nt: TGTGCCAGCAGTTATACTGGAGTTGAAGCTTTCTTT; CDR3aa: CASSYTGVEAFF; j_gene: TRBJ1-1; abundance: NA; d_gene: NA; v_gene: TRBV7-9
CDR3nt: TGTGCCAGTAGTATTTACGGCAGGAAATACTATGGCTACACCTTC; CDR3aa: CASSIYGRKYYGYTF; j_gene: TRBJ1-2; abundance: once; d_gene: NA; v_gene: TRBV19
CDR3nt: TGTGCCAGCTCACCCCGTCTAGCGATAGAAGGCAATGAGCAGTTCTTC; CDR3aa: CASSPRLAIEGNEQFF; j_gene: TRBJ2-1; abundance: NA; d_gene: NA; v_gene: TRBV18
CDR3nt: TGTGCCAGCAGCCACCTCCGGGGCTATGGCTACACCTTC; CDR3aa: CASSHLRGYGYTF; j_gene: TRBJ1-2; abundance: NA; d_gene: NA; v_gene: TRBV14
CDR3nt: TGTGCCAGCAGTTTCGCGGGGAACTATGGCTACACCTTC; CDR3aa: CASSFAGNYGYTF; j_gene: TRBJ1-2; abundance: NA; d_gene: NA; v_gene: TRBV28
CDR3nt: TGTGCCAGTAGTATACAGGATAATTCACCCCTCCACTTT; CDR3aa: CASSIQDNSPLHF; j_gene: TRBJ1-6; abundance: once; d_gene: NA; v_gene: TRBV19
CDR3nt: TGTGCCAGTAGTATCGGACAGGTTGGAAACACCATATATTTT; CDR3aa: CASSIGQVGNTIYF; j_gene: TRBJ1-3; abundance: NA; d_gene: TRBD1; v_gene: TRBV19
CDR3nt: TGTGCCAGCACCTCCCGGGGAGGGTACACTGAAGCTTTCTTT; CDR3aa: CASTSRGGYTEAFF; j_gene: TRBJ1-1; abundance: once; d_gene: NA; v_gene: TRBV6-6
CDR3nt: TGTGCCAGCAGCCTGCGACGTCAGACTTTGATGAACACTGAAGCTTTCTTT; CDR3aa: CASSLRRQTLMNTEAFF; j_gene: TRBJ1-1; abundance: NA; d_gene: NA; v_gene: TRBV5-6
CDR3nt: TGTGCCAGCTCGGGTCCCATCGAAAAACTGTTTTTT; CDR3aa: CASSGPIEKLFF; j_gene: TRBJ1-4; abundance: few; d_gene: NA; v_gene: TRBV3-1/TRBV3-2